This T cell receptor (beta chain) was captured by sequencing in a study of blood T cell repertoires in COVID-19. Overall study context: Whether acute or convalescent, the COVID-19 samples came from the United States, Italy and Spain. Sample material is recorded as cDNA or gDNA derived from T cells, B-cell-depleted T cells, or PBMCs.

Repertoires were generated with immunoSEQ multiplex PCR, while TCRdb's copy carries only in-frame clones and drops some. The sample yields some 220,000 clones, roughly 84% seen once. The sample comprised peripheral blood. The receptor's source is a woman aged 80 or over with active or convalescent COVID-19.

The CDR3 DNA sequence: TGTGCCAGCAGCCTCCTCGGTAATGAGCAGTTCTTC. This codes for CASSLLGNEQFF. V usage is TRBV3-1 (or the pseudogene TRBV3-2) and J usage is TRBJ2-1; D not certain. The germline V gene has CDR1 LGHDT and CDR2 YNNKEL (reference sequence). V lost 4 bases to trimming and J lost 7 bases, with 8 bases between them. The CDR3 runs 12 residues.